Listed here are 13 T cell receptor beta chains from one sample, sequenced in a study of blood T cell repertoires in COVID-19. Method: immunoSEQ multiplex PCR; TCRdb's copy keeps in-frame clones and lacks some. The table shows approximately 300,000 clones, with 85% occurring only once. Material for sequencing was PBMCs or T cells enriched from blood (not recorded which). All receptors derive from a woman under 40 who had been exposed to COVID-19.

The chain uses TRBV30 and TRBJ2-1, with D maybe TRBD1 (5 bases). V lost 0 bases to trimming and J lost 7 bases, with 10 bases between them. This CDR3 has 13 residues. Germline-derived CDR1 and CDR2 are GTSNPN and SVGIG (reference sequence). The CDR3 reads CAWSVQGRNEQFF. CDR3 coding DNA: TGTGCCTGGAGTGTGCAGGGTCGAAATGAGCAGTTCTTC.

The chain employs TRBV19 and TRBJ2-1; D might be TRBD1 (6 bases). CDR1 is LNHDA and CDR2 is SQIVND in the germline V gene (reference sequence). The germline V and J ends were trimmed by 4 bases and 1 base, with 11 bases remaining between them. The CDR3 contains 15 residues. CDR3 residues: CASSTRQESYNEQFF. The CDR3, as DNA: TGTGCCAGTAGTACCCGACAGGAATCCTACAATGAGCAGTTCTTC. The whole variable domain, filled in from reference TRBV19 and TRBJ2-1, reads DGGITQSPKYLFRKEGQNVTLSCEQNLNHDAMYWYRQDPGQGLRLIYYSQIVNDFQKGDIAEGYSVSREKKESFPLTVTSAQKNPTAFYLCASSTRQESYNEQFFGPGTRLTVL.

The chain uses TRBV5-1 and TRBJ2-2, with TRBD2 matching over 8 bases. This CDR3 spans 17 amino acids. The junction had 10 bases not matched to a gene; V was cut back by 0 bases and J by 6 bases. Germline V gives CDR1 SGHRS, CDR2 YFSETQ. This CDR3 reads CASSLDRAGAGAGELFF. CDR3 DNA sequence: TGCGCCAGCAGCTTGGATCGAGCGGGAGCTGGCGCCGGGGAGCTGTTTTTT. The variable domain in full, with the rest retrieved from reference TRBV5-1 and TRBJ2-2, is KAGVTQTPRYLIKTRGQQVTLSCSPISGHRSVSWYQQTPGQGLQFLFEYFSETQRNKGNFPGRFSGRQFSNSRSEMNVSTLELGDSALYLCASSLDRAGAGAGELFFGEGSRLTVL.

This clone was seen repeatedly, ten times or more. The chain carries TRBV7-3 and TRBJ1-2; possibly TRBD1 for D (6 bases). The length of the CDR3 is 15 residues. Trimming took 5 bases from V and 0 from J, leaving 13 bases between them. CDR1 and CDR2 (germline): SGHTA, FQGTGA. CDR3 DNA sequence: TGTGCCAGCAGCCCTCAGGGGACTACTAACTATGGCTACACCTTC. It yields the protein CASSPQGTTNYGYTF.

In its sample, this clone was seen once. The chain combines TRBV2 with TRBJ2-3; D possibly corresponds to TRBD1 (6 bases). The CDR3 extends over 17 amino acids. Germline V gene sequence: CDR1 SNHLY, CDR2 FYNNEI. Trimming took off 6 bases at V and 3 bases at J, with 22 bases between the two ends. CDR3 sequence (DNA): TGTGCCAGCAGGGAGACCACCGGGACACCTTCAACAGATACGCAGTATTTT. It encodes CASRETTGTPSTDTQYF.

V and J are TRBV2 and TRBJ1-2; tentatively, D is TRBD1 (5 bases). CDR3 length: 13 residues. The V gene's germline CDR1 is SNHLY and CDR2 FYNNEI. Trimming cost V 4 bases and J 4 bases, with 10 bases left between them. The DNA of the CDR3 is TGTGCCAGCAGTGGCCCAGGGATCTATGGCTACACCTTC. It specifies CASSGPGIYGYTF. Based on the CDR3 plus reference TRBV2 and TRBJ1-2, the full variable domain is EPEVTQTPSHQVTQMGQEVILRCVPISNHLYFYWYRQILGQKVEFLVSFYNNEISEKSEIFDDQFSVERPDGSNFTLKIRSTKLEDSAMYFCASSGPGIYGYTFGSGTRLTVV.

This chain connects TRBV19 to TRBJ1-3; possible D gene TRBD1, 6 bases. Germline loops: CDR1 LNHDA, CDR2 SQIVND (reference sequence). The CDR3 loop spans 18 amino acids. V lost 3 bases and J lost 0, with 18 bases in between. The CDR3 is CASSIFVSTGISGNTIYF. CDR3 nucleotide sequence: TGTGCCAGTAGTATTTTCGTATCGACAGGCATCTCTGGAAACACCATATATTTT. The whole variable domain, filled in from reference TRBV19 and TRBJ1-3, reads DGGITQSPKYLFRKEGQNVTLSCEQNLNHDAMYWYRQDPGQGLRLIYYSQIVNDFQKGDIAEGYSVSREKKESFPLTVTSAQKNPTAFYLCASSIFVSTGISGNTIYFGEGSWLTVV.

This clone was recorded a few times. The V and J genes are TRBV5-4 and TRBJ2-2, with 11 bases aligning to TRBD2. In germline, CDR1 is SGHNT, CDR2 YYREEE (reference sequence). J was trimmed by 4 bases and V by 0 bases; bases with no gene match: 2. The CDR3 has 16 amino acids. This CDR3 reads CASSLGLAGTTGELFF. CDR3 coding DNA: TGTGCCAGCAGCTTGGGACTAGCGGGAACCACCGGGGAGCTGTTTTTT.

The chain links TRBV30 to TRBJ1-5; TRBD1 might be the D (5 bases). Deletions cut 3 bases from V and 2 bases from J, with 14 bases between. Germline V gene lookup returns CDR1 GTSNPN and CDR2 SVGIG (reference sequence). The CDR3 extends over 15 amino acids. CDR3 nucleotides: TGTGCCTGGAGGAGCAGTCCGGGGGGCAATCAGCCCCAGCATTTT. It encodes CAWRSSPGGNQPQHF. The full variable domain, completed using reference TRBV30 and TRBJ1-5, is SQTIHQWPATLVQPVGSPLSLECTVEGTSNPNLYWYRQAAGRGLQLLFYSVGIGQISSEVPQNLSASRPQDRQFILSSKKLLLSDSGFYLCAWRSSPGGNQPQHFGDGTRLSIL.

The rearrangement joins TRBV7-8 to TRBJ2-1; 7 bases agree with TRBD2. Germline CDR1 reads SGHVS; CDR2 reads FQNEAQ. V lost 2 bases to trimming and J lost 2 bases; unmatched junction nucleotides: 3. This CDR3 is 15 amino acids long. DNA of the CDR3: TGTGCCAGCAGCTTAAAGCGGGGCCCCTACAATGAGCAGTTCTTC. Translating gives CASSLKRGPYNEQFF.

CDR3 DNA: TGCAGCGTTGCCCAGGGTGAAATGAACACTGAAGCTTTCTTT. Protein sequence: CSVAQGEMNTEAFF. The genes are TRBV29-1 and TRBJ1-1, with D possibly TRBD1 on 5 matching bases. The CDR3 spans 14 residues. The germline CDR1 and CDR2 sequences are SQVTM and ANQGSEA. Trimming took off 4 bases at V and 0 bases at J, with 12 bases between the two ends.

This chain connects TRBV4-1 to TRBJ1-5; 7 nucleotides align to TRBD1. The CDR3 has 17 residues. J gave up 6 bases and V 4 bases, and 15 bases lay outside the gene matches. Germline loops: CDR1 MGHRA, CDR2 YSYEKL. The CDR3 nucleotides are TGCGCCAGCAGCCCTATAGACTTCAGGGGGGTGGGTCAGCCCCAGCATTTT. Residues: CASSPIDFRGVGQPQHF.

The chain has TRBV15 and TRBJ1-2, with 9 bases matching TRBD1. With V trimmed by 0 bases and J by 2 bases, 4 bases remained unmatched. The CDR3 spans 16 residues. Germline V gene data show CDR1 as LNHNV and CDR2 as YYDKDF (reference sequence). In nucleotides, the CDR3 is TGTGCCACCAGCAGAGATCGGGACAGGGCGAACTATGGCTACACCTTC. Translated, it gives CATSRDRDRANYGYTF.